This section outlines one T cell receptor (beta chain) sequence together with its context. Its antigen is undetermined. The sample belongs to a study of beta chain features in type 1 diabetes. Study-level results: Type 1 diabetes patients had moderately but significantly shorter TCRB CDR3s in all four CD4+ subsets.

The V and J ends lost 6 bases and 0 bases, in that order; junction bases with no gene match: 10. Looked up from germline, CDR1 is SNHLY and CDR2 is FYNNEI. The CDR3 totals 18 residues. The authors reverse transcribed all of the isolated RNA, so sequencing captured expressed TCRB transcripts. Repertoires were generated with immunoSEQ multiplex PCR, while TCRdb's copy carries only in-frame clones and drops some. The sample shows about 740,000 clones, roughly 13% of them seen only once. Sequenced: naive CD4+ T cells from blood. V usage is TRBV2 and J usage is TRBJ2-6; the match to TRBD1 covers 8 bases. This clonotype originated in a man in his late teens or twenties with type 1 diabetes. The CDR3 protein is CASRAGQGLSSGANVLTF. In DNA form, the CDR3 reads TGTGCCAGCAGAGCTGGACAGGGTTTGAGCTCTGGGGCCAACGTCCTGACTTTC.